The 25 T cell receptor beta chains below were found in one sample sequenced in a study of blood T cell repertoires in COVID-19 (TCRdb year 2020). The library came from the immunoSEQ multiplex PCR assay. Entries here come from immuneACCESS through TCRdb and include only in-frame sequences with V and J called. Some clones fail to appear in such tables; in the studies checked, an unresolved V gene covers under half of the shortfall, and the cause of the remainder is unknown. Counted in this sample were under 200,000 clones; roughly 80% of them appeared once. Of the sample, roughly 6.7% is held by the ten largest clones. Sequenced: peripheral blood. These receptors were obtained from a man aged 55-75 years with acute or convalescent COVID-19.

This clone was observed a single time. V gene TRBV5-1 combines with J gene TRBJ1-2, with 8 bases lining up with TRBD1. The germline V gene encodes CDR1 SGHRS and CDR2 YFSETQ. The CDR3 runs 13 residues. J gave up 14 bases and V 4 bases, and 13 bases lay outside the gene matches. The chain's CDR3 is CASSMGGQVGPTF. CDR3 nucleotide sequence: TGCGCCAGCAGCATGGGGGGACAGGTTGGCCCGACCTTC.

This clone was counted ten times or more. The CDR3 here is CASSEETTGATKDTQYF. The CDR3 DNA reads TGTGCCAGCAGTGAAGAAACCACTGGGGCCACTAAAGATACGCAGTATTTT. The chain joins TRBV2 to TRBJ2-3; D perhaps matches TRBD1 (5 bases). Germline CDR1 is SNHLY and CDR2 is FYNNEI. There are 17 residues in the CDR3. V lost 1 base and J lost 5, with 19 bases in between.

This rearrangement joins TRBV2 to TRBJ1-2; 8 bases agree with TRBD1. Germline CDR1 reads SNHLY; CDR2 reads FYNNEI. This CDR3 region has 15 residues. The V segment lost 8 bases and the J segment 7 bases; nucleotides outside the gene matches: 15. The CDR3 DNA follows: TGTGCCAGCTTCCGGACCTGGACAGGGTCCCTTGGCTACACCTTC. Residues: CASFRTWTGSLGYTF.

The J gene is TRBJ2-1, the V gene TRBV10-3; weak D call: TRBD2 (6 bases). CDR1 and CDR2 (germline): ENHRY, SYGVKD. CDR3 length equals 19 residues. V was clipped by 3 bases and J by 0 bases, with 21 bases between them. This chain's CDR3 is CAISDGGKAGRSSYNEQFF. Written as DNA, the CDR3 is TGTGCCATCAGTGATGGCGGGAAAGCGGGTAGGAGCTCCTACAATGAGCAGTTCTTC.

This clone was counted between two and nine times. This sample also contains other DNA sequences that code for the same CDR3. V and J are TRBV12-3 or TRBV12-4 and TRBJ1-6; no firm D call. Trimming took 3 bases from V and 13 from J, leaving 10 bases between them. The CDR3 covers 12 residues. Here the CDR3 reads CASSFPGSPLHF. The CDR3 region has the DNA TGTGCCAGCAGTTTCCCCGGTTCGCCCCTCCACTTT.

Comments on this clone: The same CDR3 is also encoded by other DNA sequences in this sample. CDR3 amino acids: CASSPTGNYEQYF. CDR3 nucleotide sequence: TGTGCCAGCTCCCCGACAGGGAACTACGAGCAGTACTTC. J is TRBJ2-7 and V is TRBV18, with 7 bases identical to TRBD1. CDR1 KGHSH and CDR2 LQKENI come from the germline V gene. The CDR3 consists of 13 residues. The V segment lost 6 bases and the J segment 3 bases; nucleotides outside the gene matches: 5.

The rearrangement uses TRBV7-3 and TRBJ2-2; 14 positions match TRBD2. The CDR3 contains 17 residues. The junction had 6 bases not matched to a gene; V was cut back by 4 bases and J by 5 bases. Germline loops: CDR1 SGHTA, CDR2 FQGTGA. The CDR3: CASSSGLAGGTTGELFF. CDR3 DNA sequence: TGTGCCAGCAGCTCAGGACTAGCGGGGGGTACAACCGGGGAGCTGTTTTTT.

The CDR3 spells CASATLAGGPVRTYEQYF. As DNA, the CDR3 is TGCGCCAGCGCAACCCTAGCGGGGGGGCCTGTTCGAACCTACGAGCAGTACTTC. The gene calls are TRBV5-1 and TRBJ2-7, with 12 bases fitting TRBD2. The germline V gene has CDR1 SGHRS and CDR2 YFSETQ. The trim removed 7 bases at V and 2 bases at J, leaving 16 bases unmatched. This CDR3 contains 18 residues. The whole variable domain, filled in from reference TRBV5-1 and TRBJ2-7, reads KAGVTQTPRYLIKTRGQQVTLSCSPISGHRSVSWYQQTPGQGLQFLFEYFSETQRNKGNFPGRFSGRQFSNSRSEMNVSTLELGDSALYLCASATLAGGPVRTYEQYFGPGTRLTVT.

J is TRBJ1-1 and V is TRBV10-3; no firm D call. CDR3 size: 15 residues. Germline-derived CDR1 and CDR2 are ENHRY and SYGVKD. V lost 4 bases and J lost 1, with 13 bases in between. CDR3 nucleotide sequence: TGTGCCATCAGTGGTGGCCCTTTTGGGAACACTGAAGCTTTCTTT. Amino acid sequence: CAISGGPFGNTEAFF.

This clone was recorded at least ten times. The chain recombines TRBV15 with TRBJ2-2, with 9 bases identical to TRBD1. The CDR3 sequence is 18 residues long. Germline assignment: CDR1 LNHNV and CDR2 YYDKDF (reference sequence). Losses at the gene ends were 2 bases for V and 6 bases for J; bases not matched to a gene: 13. CDR3 sequence: CATSRRITRDRESGELFF. DNA for the CDR3: TGTGCCACCAGCAGACGAATCACCCGGGACAGGGAATCCGGGGAGCTGTTTTTT.

This clone was seen just once. The rearrangement uses TRBV4-3 and TRBJ2-3; weak D call: TRBD2 (6 bases). The V end lost 1 base, the J end lost 0 bases, and 11 bases lay between the germline ends. Per germline, CDR1 LGHNA and CDR2 YSLEER. CDR3 size: 16 residues. The CDR3 DNA sequence: TGCGCCAGCAGCCAAGGGGGAGGTGGGAGCACAGATACGCAGTATTTT. This gives the protein CASSQGGGGSTDTQYF.

This clone was seen a few times. The rearrangement links TRBV7-2 to TRBJ2-3, with a tentative D call TRBD2 (6 bases). The V gene lost 1 base and the J gene lost 4 bases, with 12 bases spanning the gap. Per germline, CDR1 SGHTA and CDR2 FQGNSA. The CDR3 extends over 15 amino acids. The CDR3 is CASSLGHPGADTQYF. The CDR3 DNA follows: TGTGCCAGCAGCTTAGGACACCCGGGGGCAGATACGCAGTATTTT.

This clone was counted only a few times. V is TRBV6-6 and J is TRBJ2-7; TRBD2 might be the D (6 bases). Germline V gene lookup returns CDR1 MNHNY and CDR2 SVGAGI (reference sequence). This CDR3 is 18 amino acids long. Deletions cut 5 bases from V and 0 bases from J, with 23 bases between. The CDR3: CASSPHWGDPESSYEQYF. The CDR3 DNA follows: TGTGCCAGCAGTCCACATTGGGGGGATCCAGAGAGCTCCTACGAGCAGTACTTC.

The rearrangement links TRBV7-2 to TRBJ1-2; D gene uncertain. CDR1 is SGHTA, CDR2 FQGNSA, per germline. V was shortened by 1 base and J by 8 bases, with 23 bases between the two germline ends. The CDR3 has 17 residues. The CDR3 sequence is CASSLGGGMSFGNGYTF. CDR3 sequence (DNA): TGTGCCAGCAGCTTAGGTGGAGGGATGAGTTTTGGGAACGGCTACACCTTC.

The chain combines TRBV30 with TRBJ2-7, with TRBD2 as a possible D gene (5 bases). The CDR3 spans 14 residues. The V and J ends lost 2 bases and 2 bases respectively, with 13 bases between them. CDR1 and CDR2 from the germline V gene are GTSNPN and SVGIG (reference sequence). This CDR3 reads CAWSWGGGPYEQYF. For the CDR3, the DNA is TGTGCCTGGAGTTGGGGTGGCGGGCCCTACGAGCAGTACTTC.

The chain has TRBV12-5 and TRBJ1-1; D remains ambiguous. CDR3 length: 13 amino acids. CDR1 is LGHNT and CDR2 is FRNRAP in the germline V gene. Trimming stripped 0 bases from V and 5 bases from J, with 7 bases between. DNA of the CDR3: TGTGCTAGTGGTTTGGTTGAGGAAACTGAAGCTTTCTTT. Its translation: CASGLVEETEAFF.

V usage is TRBV19 and J usage is TRBJ1-5, with 9 bases aligning to TRBD1. The CDR3 runs 15 residues. Germline loops: CDR1 LNHDA, CDR2 SQIVND (reference sequence). J lost 6 bases, V lost 5 bases, and 8 bases had no gene match. The CDR3 loop reads CASSQRTGVTQPQHF. The CDR3 DNA follows: TGTGCCAGTAGTCAGCGGACAGGGGTGACTCAGCCCCAGCATTTT.

This chain connects TRBV5-1 to TRBJ1-4; D is unresolved. The CDR3 contains 13 residues. Trimming took off 0 bases at V and 5 bases at J, with 5 bases between the two ends. Germline V CDR1 and CDR2: SGHRS, YFSETQ. CDR3 residues: CASSLALNEKLFF. CDR3 coding DNA: TGCGCCAGCAGCTTGGCACTGAATGAAAAACTGTTTTTT. Variable domain in full (rest from reference TRBV5-1 and TRBJ1-4): KAGVTQTPRYLIKTRGQQVTLSCSPISGHRSVSWYQQTPGQGLQFLFEYFSETQRNKGNFPGRFSGRQFSNSRSEMNVSTLELGDSALYLCASSLALNEKLFFGSGTQLSVL.

In DNA form, the CDR3 reads TGTGCCAGCACCCGGGGGACGTCGGGGGGCTCTGGAAACACCATATATTTT. Its translation: CASTRGTSGGSGNTIYF. The chain combines TRBV5-4 with TRBJ1-3; weak D call: TRBD1 (5 bases). Germline lookup yields CDR1 SGHNT and CDR2 YYREEE (reference sequence). CDR3 length equals 17 residues. Between the trimmed V and J ends, which lost 6 bases and 0 bases, there was a span of 19 bases. Complete variable domain (other parts from reference TRBV5-4 and TRBJ1-3): ETGVTQSPTHLIKTRGQQVTLRCSSQSGHNTVSWYQQALGQGPQFIFQYYREEENGRGNFPPRFSGLQFPNYSSELNVNALELDDSALYLCASTRGTSGGSGNTIYFGEGSWLTVV.

This chain uses TRBV27 with TRBJ1-1; D gene ambiguous. There are 13 residues in the CDR3. The germline gives CDR1 MNHEY, CDR2 SMNVEV (reference sequence). V lost 3 bases and J lost 1, with 6 bases in between. In DNA, the CDR3 is TGTGCCAGCAGTTTTGAGGGGAACACTGAAGCTTTCTTT. Its translation is CASSFEGNTEAFF.

This clone was seen once. The rearrangement uses TRBV2 and TRBJ1-5, with a possible D match to TRBD1 (5 bases). CDR3 length: 15 residues. Trimming cost V 0 bases and J 6 bases, with 12 bases left between them. CDR1 and CDR2 (germline): SNHLY, FYNNEI. In DNA form, the CDR3 reads TGTGCCAGCAGTGAAGCGCCGGGGGTTGGTCAGCCCCAGCATTTT. Protein sequence: CASSEAPGVGQPQHF.

V is TRBV7-2 and J is TRBJ1-1; the D gene is possibly TRBD1 (5 bases). The germline V and J ends were trimmed by 2 bases and 7 bases, with 11 bases remaining between them. Germline lookup yields CDR1 SGHTA and CDR2 FQGNSA. This CDR3 spans 13 amino acids. CDR3 bases: TGTGCCAGCAGCTTAATGGACACTTATGAAGCTTTCTTT. Residues: CASSLMDTYEAFF.

The chain carries TRBV7-9 and TRBJ2-7; maybe TRBD2 (6 bases). From germline, CDR1 is SEHNR and CDR2 FQNEAQ (reference sequence). V lost 5 bases to trimming and J lost 0 bases, with 11 bases between them. CDR3 length equals 14 residues. The CDR3: CASSLSGSSYEQYF. DNA for the CDR3: TGTGCCAGCAGCCTCTCCGGGAGCTCCTACGAGCAGTACTTC.

This clone was detected a few times. V usage is TRBV5-4 and J usage is TRBJ1-6; a weak D match, TRBD1 (5 bases). The length of the CDR3 is 16 residues. The V gene's germline CDR1 is SGHNT and CDR2 YYREEE (reference sequence). V gave up 0 bases and J gave up 7 bases, with 14 bases separating them. This CDR3 is CASSLGQGGRNSPLHF. In nucleotides, the CDR3 is TGTGCCAGCAGCTTGGGTCAGGGAGGGCGGAATTCACCCCTCCACTTT.

J is TRBJ2-7 and V is TRBV15, with TRBD1 matching 7 bases. In germline, CDR1 is LNHNV, CDR2 YYDKDF (reference sequence). CDR3 length equals 15 residues. Trimming at V came to 3 bases and at J to 6 bases, leaving 11 bases not matched to a gene. Written as DNA, the CDR3 is TGTGCCACCAGCAGGGGAACAGGGGAAAGGAGCGAGCAGTACTTC. It specifies CATSRGTGERSEQYF.